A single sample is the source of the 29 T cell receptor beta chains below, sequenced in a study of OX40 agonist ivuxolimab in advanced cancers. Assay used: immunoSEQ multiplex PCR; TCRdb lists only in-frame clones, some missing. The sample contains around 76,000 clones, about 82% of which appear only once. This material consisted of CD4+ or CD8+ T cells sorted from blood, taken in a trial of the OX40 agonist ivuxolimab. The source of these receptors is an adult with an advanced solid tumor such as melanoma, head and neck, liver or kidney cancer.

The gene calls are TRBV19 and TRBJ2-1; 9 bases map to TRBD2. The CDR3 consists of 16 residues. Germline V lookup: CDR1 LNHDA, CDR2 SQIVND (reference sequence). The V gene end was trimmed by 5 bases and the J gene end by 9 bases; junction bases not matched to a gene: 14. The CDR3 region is CASSSRREGFKGEQFF. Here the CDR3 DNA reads TGTGCCAGTAGTTCCCGGCGGGAGGGCTTTAAGGGTGAGCAGTTCTTC. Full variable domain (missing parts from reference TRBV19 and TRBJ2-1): DGGITQSPKYLFRKEGQNVTLSCEQNLNHDAMYWYRQDPGQGLRLIYYSQIVNDFQKGDIAEGYSVSREKKESFPLTVTSAQKNPTAFYLCASSSRREGFKGEQFFGPGTRLTVL.

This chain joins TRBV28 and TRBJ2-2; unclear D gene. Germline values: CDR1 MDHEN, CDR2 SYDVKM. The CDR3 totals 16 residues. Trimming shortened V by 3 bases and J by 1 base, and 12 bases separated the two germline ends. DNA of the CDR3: TGTGCCAGCAGTTTGCCCGATTTATGGAACACCGGGGAGCTGTTTTTT. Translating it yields CASSLPDLWNTGELFF.

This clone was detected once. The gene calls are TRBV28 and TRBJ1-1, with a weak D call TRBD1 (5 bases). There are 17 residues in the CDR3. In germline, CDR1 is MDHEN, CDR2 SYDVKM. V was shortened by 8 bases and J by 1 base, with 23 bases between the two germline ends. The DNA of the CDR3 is TGTGCCAGCGGACCCCCCAGGGCCCACCGGGCGAACACTGAAGCTTTCTTT. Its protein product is CASGPPRAHRANTEAFF.

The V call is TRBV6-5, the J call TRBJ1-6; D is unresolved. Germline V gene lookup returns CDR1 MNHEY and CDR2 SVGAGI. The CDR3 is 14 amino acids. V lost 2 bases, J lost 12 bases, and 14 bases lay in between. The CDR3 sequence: CASSYNTQIQPLHF. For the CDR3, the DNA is TGTGCCAGCAGTTACAACACCCAAATTCAACCCCTCCACTTT.

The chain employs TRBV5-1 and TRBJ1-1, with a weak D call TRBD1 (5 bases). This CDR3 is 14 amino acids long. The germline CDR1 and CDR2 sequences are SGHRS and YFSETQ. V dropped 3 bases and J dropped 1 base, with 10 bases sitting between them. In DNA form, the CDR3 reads TGCGCCAGCAGCTGGCAGGGCGAGAACACTGAAGCTTTCTTT. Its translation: CASSWQGENTEAFF.

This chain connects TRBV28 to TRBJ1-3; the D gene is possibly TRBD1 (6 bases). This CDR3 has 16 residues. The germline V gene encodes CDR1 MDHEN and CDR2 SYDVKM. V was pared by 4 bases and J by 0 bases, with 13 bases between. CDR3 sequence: CASSSFDRRSGNTIYF. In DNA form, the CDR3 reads TGTGCCAGCAGTTCCTTCGACAGGCGCTCTGGAAACACCATATATTTT.

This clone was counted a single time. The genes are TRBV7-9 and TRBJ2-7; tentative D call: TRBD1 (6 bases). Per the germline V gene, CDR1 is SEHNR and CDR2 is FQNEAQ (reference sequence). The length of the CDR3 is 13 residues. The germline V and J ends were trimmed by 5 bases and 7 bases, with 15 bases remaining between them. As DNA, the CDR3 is TGTGCCAGCAGCCCTTTACAGGGATTAGAGCAGTACGTC. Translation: CASSPLQGLEQYV.

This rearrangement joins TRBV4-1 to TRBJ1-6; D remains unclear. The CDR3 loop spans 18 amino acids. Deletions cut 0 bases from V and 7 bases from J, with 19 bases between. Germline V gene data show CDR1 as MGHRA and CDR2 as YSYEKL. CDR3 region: CASSQEVDVPTSNSPLHF. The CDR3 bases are TGCGCCAGCAGCCAAGAGGTGGATGTACCCACCTCAAATTCACCCCTCCACTTT.

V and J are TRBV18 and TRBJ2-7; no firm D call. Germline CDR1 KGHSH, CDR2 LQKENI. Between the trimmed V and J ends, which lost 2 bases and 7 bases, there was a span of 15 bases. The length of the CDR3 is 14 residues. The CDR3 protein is CASSPNSLTGEQYF. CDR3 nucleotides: TGTGCCAGCTCACCAAATTCACTCACTGGGGAGCAGTACTTC.

CDR3 sequence reads: CASSDSTDVTGELFF. The CDR3, as DNA: TGTGCCAGCAGTGACTCGACAGATGTCACCGGGGAGCTGTTTTTT. J is TRBJ2-2 and V is TRBV6-4, with D perhaps matching TRBD1 (5 bases). This CDR3 has 15 residues. With 0 bases removed from V and 4 bases from J, the gap between germline ends came to 9 bases. In germline, CDR1 is MRHNA, CDR2 SNTAGT.

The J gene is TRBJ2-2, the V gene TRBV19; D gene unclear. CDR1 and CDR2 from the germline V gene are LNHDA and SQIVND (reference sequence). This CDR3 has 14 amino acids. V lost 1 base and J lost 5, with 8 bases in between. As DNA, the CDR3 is TGTGCCAGTAGTATAGGGTCCGGAACCGGGGAGCTGTTTTTT. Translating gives CASSIGSGTGELFF.

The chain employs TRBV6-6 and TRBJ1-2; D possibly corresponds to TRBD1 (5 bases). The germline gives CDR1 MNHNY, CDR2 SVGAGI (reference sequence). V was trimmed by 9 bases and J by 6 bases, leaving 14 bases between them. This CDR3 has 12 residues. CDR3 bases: TGTGCCAGTTCTGACAGCGTCAATGGCTACACCTTC. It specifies CASSDSVNGYTF.

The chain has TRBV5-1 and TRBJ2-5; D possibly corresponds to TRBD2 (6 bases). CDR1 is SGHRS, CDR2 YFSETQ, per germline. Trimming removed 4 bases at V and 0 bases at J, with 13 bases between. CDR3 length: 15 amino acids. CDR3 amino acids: CASSMERADQETQYF. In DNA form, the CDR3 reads TGCGCCAGCAGCATGGAGCGGGCGGACCAAGAGACCCAGTACTTC.

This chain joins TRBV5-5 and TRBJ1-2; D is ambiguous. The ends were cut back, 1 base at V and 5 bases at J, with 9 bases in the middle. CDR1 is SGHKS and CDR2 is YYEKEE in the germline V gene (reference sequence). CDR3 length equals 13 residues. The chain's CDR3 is CASSLSPDYGYTF. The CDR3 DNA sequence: TGTGCCAGCAGCTTGAGTCCGGATTATGGCTACACCTTC.

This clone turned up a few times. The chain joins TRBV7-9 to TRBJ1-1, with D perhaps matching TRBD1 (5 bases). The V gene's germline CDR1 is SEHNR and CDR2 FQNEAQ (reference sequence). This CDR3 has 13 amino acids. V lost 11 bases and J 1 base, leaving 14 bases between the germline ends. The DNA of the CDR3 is TGTGCCGCACGGATCGGGGGGAACACTGAAGCTTTCTTT. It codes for CAARIGGNTEAFF.

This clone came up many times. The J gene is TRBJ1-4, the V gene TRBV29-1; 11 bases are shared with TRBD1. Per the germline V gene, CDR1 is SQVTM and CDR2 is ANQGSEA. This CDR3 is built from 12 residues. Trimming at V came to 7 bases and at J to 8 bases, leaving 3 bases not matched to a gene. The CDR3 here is CSGGQGEEKLFF. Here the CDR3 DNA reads TGCAGCGGGGGACAGGGGGAAGAAAAACTGTTTTTT. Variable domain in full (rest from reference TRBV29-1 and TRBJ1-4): SAVISQKPSRDICQRGTSLTIQCQVDSQVTMMFWYRQQPGQSLTLIATANQGSEATYESGFVIDKFPISRPNLTFSTLTVSNMSPEDSSIYLCSGGQGEEKLFFGSGTQLSVL.

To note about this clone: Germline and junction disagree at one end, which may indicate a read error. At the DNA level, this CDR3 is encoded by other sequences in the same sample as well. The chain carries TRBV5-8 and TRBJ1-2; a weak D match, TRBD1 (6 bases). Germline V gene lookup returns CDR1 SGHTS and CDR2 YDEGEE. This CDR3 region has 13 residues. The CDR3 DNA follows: TGTGCCAGTAGCTTGAGGGGGAACTATGGCTACACCTTC. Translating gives CASSLRGNYGYTF.

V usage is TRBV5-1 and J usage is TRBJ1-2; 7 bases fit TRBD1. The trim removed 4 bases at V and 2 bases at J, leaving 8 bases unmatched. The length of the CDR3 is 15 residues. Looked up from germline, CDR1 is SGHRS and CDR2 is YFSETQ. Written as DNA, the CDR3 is TGCGCCAGCAGCCCTGCGCAGGGACAGAACTATGGCTACACCTTC. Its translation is CASSPAQGQNYGYTF.

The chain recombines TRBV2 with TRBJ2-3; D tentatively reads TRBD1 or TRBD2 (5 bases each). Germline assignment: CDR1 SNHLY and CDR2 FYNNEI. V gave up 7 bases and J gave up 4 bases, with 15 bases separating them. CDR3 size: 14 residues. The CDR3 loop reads CASIGDPIPDTQYF. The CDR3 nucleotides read TGTGCCAGCATAGGGGACCCTATCCCAGATACGCAGTATTTT. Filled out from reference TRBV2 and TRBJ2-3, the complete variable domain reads EPEVTQTPSHQVTQMGQEVILRCVPISNHLYFYWYRQILGQKVEFLVSFYNNEISEKSEIFDDQFSVERPDGSNFTLKIRSTKLEDSAMYFCASIGDPIPDTQYFGPGTRLTVL.

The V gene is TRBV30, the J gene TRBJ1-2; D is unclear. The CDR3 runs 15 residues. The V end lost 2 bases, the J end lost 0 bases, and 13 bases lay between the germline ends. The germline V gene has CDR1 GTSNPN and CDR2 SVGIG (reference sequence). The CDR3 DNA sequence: TGTGCCTGGAGTCTCCAGACGACAACTAACTATGGCTACACCTTC. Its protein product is CAWSLQTTTNYGYTF.

The DNA of the CDR3 is TGTGCCAGTAGTATATCTGGGGGAACGACTGAAGCTTTCTTT. Its protein is CASSISGGTTEAFF. V gene TRBV19 combines with J gene TRBJ1-1; a weak D match, TRBD1 (5 bases). Deletions cut 2 bases from V and 5 bases from J, with 12 bases between. Per germline, CDR1 LNHDA and CDR2 SQIVND (reference sequence). There are 14 residues in the CDR3.

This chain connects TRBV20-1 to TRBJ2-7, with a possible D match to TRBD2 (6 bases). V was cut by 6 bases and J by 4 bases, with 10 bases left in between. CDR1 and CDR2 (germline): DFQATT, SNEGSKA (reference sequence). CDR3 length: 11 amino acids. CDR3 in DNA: TGCAGTGCCGGGAGCTTTTACGAGCAGTACTTC. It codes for CSAGSFYEQYF.

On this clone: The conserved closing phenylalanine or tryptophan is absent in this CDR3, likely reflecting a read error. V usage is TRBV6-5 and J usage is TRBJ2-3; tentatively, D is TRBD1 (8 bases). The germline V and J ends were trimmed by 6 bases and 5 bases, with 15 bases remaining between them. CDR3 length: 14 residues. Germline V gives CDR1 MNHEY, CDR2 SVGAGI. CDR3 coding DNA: TGTGCCAGCAGGGCAACAGGGGGGGGAGATACGCAGTATCTT. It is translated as CASRATGGGDTQYL.

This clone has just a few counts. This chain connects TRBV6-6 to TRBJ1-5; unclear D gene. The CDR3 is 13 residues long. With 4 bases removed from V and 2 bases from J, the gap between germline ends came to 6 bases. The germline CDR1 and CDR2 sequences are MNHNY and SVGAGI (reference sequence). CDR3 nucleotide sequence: TGTGCCAGCAGTTCAGGAGGCAATCAGCCCCAGCATTTT. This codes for CASSSGGNQPQHF.

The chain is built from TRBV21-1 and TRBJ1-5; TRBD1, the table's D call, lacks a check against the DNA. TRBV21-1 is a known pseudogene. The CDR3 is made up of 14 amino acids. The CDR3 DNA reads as TGTGCCAGCCTAACAGGGTATAGCAATCAGCCCCAGCATTTT. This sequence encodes CASLTGYSNQPQHF.

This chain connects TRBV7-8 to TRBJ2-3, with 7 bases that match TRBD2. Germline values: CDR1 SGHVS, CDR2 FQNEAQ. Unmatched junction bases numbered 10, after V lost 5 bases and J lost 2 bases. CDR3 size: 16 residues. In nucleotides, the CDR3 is TGTGCCAGCAGCGCCGGGCGGGACTACTACACAGATACGCAGTATTTT. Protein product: CASSAGRDYYTDTQYF. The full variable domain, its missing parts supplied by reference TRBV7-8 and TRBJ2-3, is GAGVSQSPRYKVAKRGQDVALRCDPISGHVSLFWYQQALGQGPEFLTYFQNEAQLDKSGLPSDRFFAERPEGSVSTLKIQRTQQEDSAVYLCASSAGRDYYTDTQYFGPGTRLTVL.

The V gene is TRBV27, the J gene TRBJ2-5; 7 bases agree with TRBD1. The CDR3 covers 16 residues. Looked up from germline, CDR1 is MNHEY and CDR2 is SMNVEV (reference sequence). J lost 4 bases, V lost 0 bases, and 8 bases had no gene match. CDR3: CASSLSYRGPRETQYF. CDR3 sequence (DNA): TGTGCCAGCAGTTTATCTTACAGGGGTCCCCGAGAGACCCAGTACTTC.

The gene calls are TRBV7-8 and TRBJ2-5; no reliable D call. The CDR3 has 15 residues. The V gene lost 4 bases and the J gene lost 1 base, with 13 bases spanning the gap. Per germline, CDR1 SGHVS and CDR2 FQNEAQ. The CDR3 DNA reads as TGTGCCAGCAGCTCCTCTGTAGGCTTCCAAGAGACCCAGTACTTC. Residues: CASSSSVGFQETQYF.

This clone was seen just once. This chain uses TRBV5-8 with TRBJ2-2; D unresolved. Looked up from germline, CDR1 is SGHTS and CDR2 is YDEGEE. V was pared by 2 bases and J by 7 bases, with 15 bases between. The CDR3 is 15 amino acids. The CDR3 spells CASSFRKIFGGELFF. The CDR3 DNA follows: TGTGCCAGCAGCTTTAGAAAGATCTTCGGCGGGGAGCTGTTTTTT.